The 15 T cell receptor beta chains in this list originate from one sample, sequenced in a study of blood T cell repertoires in COVID-19. Data came from immunoSEQ multiplex PCR; TCRdb stores just in-frame clones and leaves some out. The repertoire includes approximately 100,000 clones, 80% to 90% of them detected once, and 2% to 2.5% sits in the top ten. Specimen: peripheral blood. Source of these receptors: a human donor in a cohort sampled during active COVID-19.

This clone was seen a handful of times. The chain carries TRBV7-9 and TRBJ2-7; D possibly corresponds to TRBD1 (6 bases). CDR1 and CDR2 from the germline V gene are SEHNR and FQNEAQ (reference sequence). The CDR3 extends over 14 amino acids. V was trimmed by 3 bases and J by 0 bases, leaving 9 bases between them. The CDR3 coding sequence is TGTGCCAGCAGCTTTGGGGACATCTCCTACGAGCAGTACTTC. Protein product: CASSFGDISYEQYF.

The chain combines TRBV11-1 with TRBJ1-3; no clear D. The V gene lost 3 bases and the J gene lost 3 bases, with 6 bases spanning the gap. CDR1 is SGHAT and CDR2 is FQDESV in the germline V gene (reference sequence). The CDR3 covers 13 residues. This chain's CDR3 is CASSFSLGNTIYF. CDR3 in DNA: TGTGCCAGCAGCTTCTCCCTTGGAAACACCATATATTTT.

The CDR3 nucleotides read TGTGCCAGCAGCGGTGGGTTGACTAGCGGGAGGGCCCAAGAGACCCAGTACTTC. Translated: CASSGGLTSGRAQETQYF. V usage is TRBV9 and J usage is TRBJ2-5; 14 bases match TRBD2. The junction had 8 bases not matched to a gene; V was cut back by 3 bases and J by 1 base. The CDR3 is 18 residues long. In germline, CDR1 is SGDLS, CDR2 YYNGEE.

The chain couples TRBV27 to TRBJ1-1; 10 positions match TRBD1. J gave up 7 bases and V 2 bases, and 7 bases lay outside the gene matches. The CDR3 has 15 residues. Germline V gene sequence: CDR1 MNHEY, CDR2 SMNVEV (reference sequence). The CDR3: CASSLRQGARVEAFF. The DNA for the CDR3 is TGTGCCAGCAGTTTACGACAGGGGGCTAGAGTTGAAGCTTTCTTT.

This clone was seen only once. V and J are TRBV18 and TRBJ1-2; D is possibly TRBD1 (5 bases). The CDR3 covers 18 residues. Germline V gives CDR1 KGHSH, CDR2 LQKENI. V was shortened by 0 bases and J by 0 bases, with 17 bases between the two germline ends. The CDR3 sequence is CASSPPVPQGAANYGYTF. The CDR3 DNA reads as TGTGCCAGCTCACCACCGGTCCCTCAGGGCGCAGCTAACTATGGCTACACCTTC.

With respect to this clone: Other DNA sequences within the sample encode an identical CDR3. This chain connects TRBV5-1 to TRBJ1-1, with D possibly TRBD1 on 6 matching bases. Trimming shortened V by 5 bases and J by 1 base, and 9 bases separated the two germline ends. Germline CDR1 and CDR2: SGHRS and YFSETQ. The CDR3 totals 13 residues. DNA for the CDR3: TGCGCCAGCAGTTCACAGGGGAACACTGAAGCTTTCTTT. It yields the protein CASSSQGNTEAFF.

This rearrangement joins TRBV3-1 (or the pseudogene TRBV3-2) to TRBJ2-5; TRBD1 agrees at 8 bases. V lost 6 bases, J lost 1 base, and 7 bases stayed unmatched. The CDR3 consists of 15 residues. Germline V gene lookup returns CDR1 LGHDT and CDR2 YNNKEL (reference sequence). CDR3 bases: TGTGCCAGCAGTGCACCTCAGGGGGCCCAAGAGACCCAGTACTTC. It specifies CASSAPQGAQETQYF.

The chain joins TRBV27 to TRBJ2-2, with D unclear. This CDR3 comprises 14 residues. Trimming removed 2 bases at V and 4 bases at J, with 8 bases between. CDR1 and CDR2 (germline): MNHEY, SMNVEV (reference sequence). The CDR3 DNA follows: TGTGCCAGCAGTTTAGTCGGAGCCACCGGGGAGCTGTTTTTT. Its protein product is CASSLVGATGELFF.

The CDR3 DNA is TGTGCCAGCAGCTTACTAACAGGGGGCCGTGAGCAGTTCTTC. It yields the protein CASSLLTGGREQFF. J is TRBJ2-1 and V is TRBV7-9; 9 bases fit TRBD1. The CDR3 loop spans 14 amino acids. The junction had 5 bases not matched to a gene; V was cut back by 2 bases and J by 9 bases. Germline V gene sequence: CDR1 SEHNR, CDR2 FQNEAQ (reference sequence).

The V gene is TRBV5-4, the J gene TRBJ1-4; 10 bases line up with TRBD1. The CDR3 is 16 amino acids. Trimming cost V 5 bases and J 7 bases; bases outside gene matches: 11. CDR1 and CDR2 from the germline V gene are SGHNT and YYREEE (reference sequence). The CDR3 nucleotides read TGTGCCAGCAGTTTGACAGGGGGCGATAGTAGTGAAAAACTGTTTTTT. This sequence encodes CASSLTGGDSSEKLFF. Variable domain in full (rest from reference TRBV5-4 and TRBJ1-4): ETGVTQSPTHLIKTRGQQVTLRCSSQSGHNTVSWYQQALGQGPQFIFQYYREEENGRGNFPPRFSGLQFPNYSSELNVNALELDDSALYLCASSLTGGDSSEKLFFGSGTQLSVL.

This clone was seen only a few times. The genes are TRBV6-5 and TRBJ1-5; TRBD1 aligns across 7 bases. The V gene end was trimmed by 2 bases and the J gene end by 5 bases; junction bases not matched to a gene: 3. CDR1 and CDR2 (germline): MNHEY, SVGAGI. This CDR3 contains 14 residues. CDR3: CASSYHTGDQPQHF. The CDR3 DNA reads TGTGCCAGCAGTTACCACACAGGGGATCAGCCCCAGCATTTT.

This sequence joins TRBV28 and TRBJ2-1; 9 nucleotides agree with TRBD2. CDR3 size: 16 residues. Unmatched junction bases numbered 7, after V lost 2 bases and J lost 5 bases. Germline V CDR1 and CDR2: MDHEN, SYDVKM. The CDR3 DNA follows: TGTGCCAGCAGTTTAGTAGCGGGAGTAGGCAACAATGAGCAGTTCTTC. This sequence encodes CASSLVAGVGNNEQFF.

The chain employs TRBV6-4 and TRBJ2-1; 9 bases are a match to TRBD1. The J segment lost 4 bases and the V segment lost 5 bases, leaving 9 bases of the junction unmatched. In germline, CDR1 is MRHNA, CDR2 SNTAGT. CDR3 size: 16 residues. This CDR3 reads CASSPFEDRGYNEQFF. CDR3 sequence (DNA): TGTGCCAGCAGTCCCTTTGAGGACAGGGGATACAATGAGCAGTTCTTC.

This clone was observed a handful of times. V gene TRBV7-2 combines with J gene TRBJ1-6; a weak D match, TRBD1 (6 bases). Germline V gene data show CDR1 as SGHTA and CDR2 as FQGNSA. The CDR3 length is 15 residues. With 5 bases removed from V and 7 bases from J, the gap between germline ends came to 15 bases. The CDR3 here is CASSPTRGGNSPLHF. CDR3 DNA: TGTGCCAGCAGCCCGACCAGGGGCGGCAATTCACCCCTCCACTTT.

This rearrangement joins TRBV7-2 to TRBJ1-1; 10 bases match TRBD1. CDR1 SGHTA and CDR2 FQGNSA come from the germline V gene. CDR3 length equals 15 residues. V lost 1 base to trimming and J lost 4 bases; unmatched junction nucleotides: 3. CDR3 amino acids: CASSLEGTGVTEAFF. CDR3 sequence (DNA): TGTGCCAGCAGCTTAGAAGGGACAGGGGTCACTGAAGCTTTCTTT.